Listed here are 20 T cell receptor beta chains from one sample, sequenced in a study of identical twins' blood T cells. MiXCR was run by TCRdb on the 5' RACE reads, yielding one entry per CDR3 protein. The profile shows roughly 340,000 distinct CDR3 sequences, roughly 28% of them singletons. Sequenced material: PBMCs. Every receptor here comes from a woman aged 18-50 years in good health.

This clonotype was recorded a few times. CDR3 residues: CASSFSWDYGYTF. The DNA for the CDR3 is TGTGCCAGCAGCTTTAGCTGGGACTATGGCTACACCTTC. This chain connects TRBV3-1 to TRBJ1-2; D gene unclear. Germline lookup yields CDR1 LGHDT and CDR2 YNNKEL (reference sequence). V was pared by 5 bases and J by 3 bases, with 10 bases between. This CDR3 spans 13 amino acids.

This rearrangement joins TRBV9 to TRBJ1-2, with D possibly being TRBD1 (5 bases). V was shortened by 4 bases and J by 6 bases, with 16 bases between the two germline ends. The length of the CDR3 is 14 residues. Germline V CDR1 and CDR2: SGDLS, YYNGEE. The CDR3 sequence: CASSLTTGRDGYTF. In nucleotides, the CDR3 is TGTGCCAGCAGCCTAACTACAGGACGAGATGGCTACACCTTC.

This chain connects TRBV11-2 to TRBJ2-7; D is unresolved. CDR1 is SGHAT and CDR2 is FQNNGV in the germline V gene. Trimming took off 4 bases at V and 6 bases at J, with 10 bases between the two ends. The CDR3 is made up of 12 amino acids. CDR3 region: CASSSLSAEQYF. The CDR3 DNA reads TGTGCCAGCAGCTCCCTTTCGGCCGAGCAGTACTTC.

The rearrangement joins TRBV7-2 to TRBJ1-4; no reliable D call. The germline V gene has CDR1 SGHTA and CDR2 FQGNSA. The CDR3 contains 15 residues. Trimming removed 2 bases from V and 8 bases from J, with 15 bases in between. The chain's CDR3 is CASSLLISQEEKLFF. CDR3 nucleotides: TGTGCCAGCAGCTTATTAATTTCTCAGGAGGAAAAACTGTTTTTT.

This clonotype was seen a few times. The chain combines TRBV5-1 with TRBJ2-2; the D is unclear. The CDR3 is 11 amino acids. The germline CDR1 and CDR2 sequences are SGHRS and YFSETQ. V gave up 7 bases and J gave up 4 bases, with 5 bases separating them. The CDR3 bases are TGCGCCAGCCTCTTCACCGGGGAGCTGTTTTTT. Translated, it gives CASLFTGELFF.

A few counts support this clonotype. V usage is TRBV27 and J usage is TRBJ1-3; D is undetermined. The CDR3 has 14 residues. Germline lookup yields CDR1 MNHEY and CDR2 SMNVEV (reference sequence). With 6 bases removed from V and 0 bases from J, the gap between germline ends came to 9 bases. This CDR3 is CASRTIASGNTIYF. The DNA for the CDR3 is TGTGCCAGCAGGACGATAGCCTCTGGAAACACCATATATTTT.

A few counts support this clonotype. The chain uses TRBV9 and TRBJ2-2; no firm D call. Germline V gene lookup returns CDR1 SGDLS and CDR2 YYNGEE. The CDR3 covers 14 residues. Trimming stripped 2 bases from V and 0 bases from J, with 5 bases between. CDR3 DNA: TGTGCCAGCAGCGTCCTCGCGAACACCGGGGAGCTGTTTTTT. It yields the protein CASSVLANTGELFF.

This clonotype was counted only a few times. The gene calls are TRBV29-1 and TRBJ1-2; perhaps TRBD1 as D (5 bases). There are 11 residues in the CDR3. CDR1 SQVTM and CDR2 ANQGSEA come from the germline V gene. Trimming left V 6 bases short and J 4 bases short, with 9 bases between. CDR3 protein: CSVVGTYGYTF. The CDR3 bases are TGCAGCGTCGTGGGGACCTATGGCTACACCTTC.

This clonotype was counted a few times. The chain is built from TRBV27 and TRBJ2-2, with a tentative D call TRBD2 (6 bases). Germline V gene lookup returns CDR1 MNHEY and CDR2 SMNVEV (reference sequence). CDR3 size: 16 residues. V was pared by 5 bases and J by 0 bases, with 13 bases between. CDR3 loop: CASSLLAATNTGELFF. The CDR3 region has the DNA TGTGCCAGCAGTCTTTTAGCGGCTACGAACACCGGGGAGCTGTTTTTT.

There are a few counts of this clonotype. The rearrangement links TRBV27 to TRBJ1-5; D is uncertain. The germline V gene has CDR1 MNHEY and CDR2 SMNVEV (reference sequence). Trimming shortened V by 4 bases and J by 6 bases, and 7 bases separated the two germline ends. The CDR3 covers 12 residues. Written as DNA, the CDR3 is TGTGCCAGCAGTTCGGGAAGTCAGCCCCAGCATTTT. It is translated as CASSSGSQPQHF.

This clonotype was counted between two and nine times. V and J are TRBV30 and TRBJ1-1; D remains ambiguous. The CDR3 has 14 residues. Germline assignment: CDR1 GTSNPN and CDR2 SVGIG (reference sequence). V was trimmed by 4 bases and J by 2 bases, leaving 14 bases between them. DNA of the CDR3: TGTGCCTGGATAAGTGGCATCATCAACACTGAAGCTTTCTTT. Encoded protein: CAWISGIINTEAFF. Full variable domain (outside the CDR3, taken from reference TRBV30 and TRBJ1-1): SQTIHQWPATLVQPVGSPLSLECTVEGTSNPNLYWYRQAAGRGLQLLFYSVGIGQISSEVPQNLSASRPQDRQFILSSKKLLLSDSGFYLCAWISGIINTEAFFGQGTRLTVV.

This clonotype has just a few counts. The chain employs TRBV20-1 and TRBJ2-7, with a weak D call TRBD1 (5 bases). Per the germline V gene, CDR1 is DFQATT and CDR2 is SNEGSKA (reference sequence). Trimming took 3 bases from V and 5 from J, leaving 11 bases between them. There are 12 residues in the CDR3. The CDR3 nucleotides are TGCAGTGCTAGCCAGGGTAGGGACGAGCAGTACTTC. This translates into CSASQGRDEQYF.

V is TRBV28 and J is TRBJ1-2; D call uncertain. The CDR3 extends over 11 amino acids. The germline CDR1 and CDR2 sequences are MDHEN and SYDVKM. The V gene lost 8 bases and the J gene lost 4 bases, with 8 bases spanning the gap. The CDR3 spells CASAYLYGYTF. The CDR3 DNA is TGTGCCAGCGCCTACCTCTATGGCTACACCTTC.

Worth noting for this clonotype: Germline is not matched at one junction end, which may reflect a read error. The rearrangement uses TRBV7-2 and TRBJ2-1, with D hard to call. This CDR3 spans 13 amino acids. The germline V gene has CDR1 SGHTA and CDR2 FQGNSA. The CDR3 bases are TGTGCCGGCAGCCAAGGGCCTTCCAATGAGCAGTTCTTC. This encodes CAGSQGPSNEQFF. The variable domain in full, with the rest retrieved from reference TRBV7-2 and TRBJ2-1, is GAGVSQSPSNKVTEKGKDVELRCDPISGHTALYWYRQSLGQGLEFLIYFQGNSAPDKSGLPSDRFSAERTGGSVSTLTIQRTQQEDSAVYLCAGSQGPSNEQFFGPGTRLTVL.

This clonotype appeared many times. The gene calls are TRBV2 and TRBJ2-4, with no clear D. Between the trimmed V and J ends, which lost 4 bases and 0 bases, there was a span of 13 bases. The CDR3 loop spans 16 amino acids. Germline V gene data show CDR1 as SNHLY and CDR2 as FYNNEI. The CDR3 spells CASSAATGIAKNIQYF. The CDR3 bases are TGTGCCAGCAGTGCCGCGACGGGTATAGCCAAAAACATTCAGTACTTC.

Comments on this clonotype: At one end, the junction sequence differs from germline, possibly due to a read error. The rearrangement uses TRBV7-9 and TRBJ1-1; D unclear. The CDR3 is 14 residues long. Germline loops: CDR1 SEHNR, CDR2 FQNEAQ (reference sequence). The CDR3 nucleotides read TGCGCCAGCAGCCTAAATACCCTAAATCCTGAAGCTTTCTTT. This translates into CASSLNTLNPEAFF.

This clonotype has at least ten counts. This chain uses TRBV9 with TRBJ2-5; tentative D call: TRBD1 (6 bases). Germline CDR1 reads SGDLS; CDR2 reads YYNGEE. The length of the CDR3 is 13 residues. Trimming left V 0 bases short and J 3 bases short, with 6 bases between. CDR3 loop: CASSVGTEETQYF. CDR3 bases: TGTGCCAGCAGCGTAGGGACAGAAGAGACCCAGTACTTC.

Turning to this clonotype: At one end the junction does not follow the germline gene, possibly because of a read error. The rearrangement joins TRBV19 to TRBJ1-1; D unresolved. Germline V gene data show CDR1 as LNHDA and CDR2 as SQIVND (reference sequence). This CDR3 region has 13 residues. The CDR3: CASSIILNTESFF. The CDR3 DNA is TGTGCCAGTAGTATCATATTGAACACTGAATCTTTCTTT.

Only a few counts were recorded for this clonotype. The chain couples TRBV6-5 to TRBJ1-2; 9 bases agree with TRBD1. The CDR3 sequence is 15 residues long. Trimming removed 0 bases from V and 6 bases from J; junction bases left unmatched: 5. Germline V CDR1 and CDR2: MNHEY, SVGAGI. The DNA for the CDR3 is TGTGCCAGCAGTTACTCGCGGACAGGGGTCCATGGCTACACCTTC. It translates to CASSYSRTGVHGYTF.

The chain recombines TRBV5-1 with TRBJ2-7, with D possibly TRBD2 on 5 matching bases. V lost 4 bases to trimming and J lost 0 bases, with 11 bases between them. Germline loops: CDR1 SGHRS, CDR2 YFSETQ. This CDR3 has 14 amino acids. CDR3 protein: CASSLDGNSYEQYF. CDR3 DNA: TGCGCCAGCAGCCTGGACGGGAACTCCTACGAGCAGTACTTC.